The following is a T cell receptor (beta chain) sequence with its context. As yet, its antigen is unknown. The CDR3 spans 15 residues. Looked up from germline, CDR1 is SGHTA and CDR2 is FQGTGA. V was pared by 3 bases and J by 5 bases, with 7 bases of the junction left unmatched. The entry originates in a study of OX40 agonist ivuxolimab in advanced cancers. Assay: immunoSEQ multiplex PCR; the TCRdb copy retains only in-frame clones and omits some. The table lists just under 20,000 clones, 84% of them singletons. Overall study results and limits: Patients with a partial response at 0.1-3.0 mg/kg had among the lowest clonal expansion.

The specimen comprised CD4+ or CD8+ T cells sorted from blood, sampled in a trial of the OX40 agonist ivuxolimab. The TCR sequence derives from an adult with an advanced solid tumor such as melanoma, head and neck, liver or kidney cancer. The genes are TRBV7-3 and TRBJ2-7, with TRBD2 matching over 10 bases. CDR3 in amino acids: CASSFGLAGVDEQYF. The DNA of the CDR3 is TGTGCCAGCAGCTTTGGGCTAGCGGGAGTAGACGAGCAGTACTTC. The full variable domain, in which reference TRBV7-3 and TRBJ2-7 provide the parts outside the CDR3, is GAGVSQTPSNKVTEKGKYVELRCDPISGHTALYWYRQSLGQGPEFLIYFQGTGAADDSGLPNDRFFAVRPEGSVSTLKIQRTERGDSAVYLCASSFGLAGVDEQYFGPGTRLTVT.